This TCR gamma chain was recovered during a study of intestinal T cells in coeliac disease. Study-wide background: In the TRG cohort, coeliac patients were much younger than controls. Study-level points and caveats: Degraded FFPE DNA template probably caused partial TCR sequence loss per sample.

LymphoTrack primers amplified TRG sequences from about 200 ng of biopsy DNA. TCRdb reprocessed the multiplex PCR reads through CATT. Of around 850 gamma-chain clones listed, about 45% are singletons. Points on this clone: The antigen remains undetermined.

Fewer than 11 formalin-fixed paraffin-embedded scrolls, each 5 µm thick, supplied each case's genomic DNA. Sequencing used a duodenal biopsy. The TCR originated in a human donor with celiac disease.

The DNA for the CDR3 is TGTGCTGCGTGGGGACAGTATACCACTGGTTGGTTCAAGATATTT. Encoded protein: CAAWGQYTTGWFKIF. This chain joins TRGV10 and TRGJP1. TRGV10 is annotated as an ORF whose role is uncertain. Losses at the gene ends were 8 bases for V and 0 bases for J; bases not matched to a gene: 7. This CDR3 contains 15 residues.